This T cell receptor beta chain was identified during a study of breast tumors, draining lymph nodes, adjacent tissues. TCRdb ran MiXCR on the multiplex PCR reads and lists one entry per CDR3 protein. The sample lists under 150,000 distinct CDR3 sequences, less than 25% occurring once. Axillary draining lymph nodes of breast cancer patients supplied the node samples. This clonotype has just a few counts. This TCR was sampled from a female donor with breast cancer. Some clones in this sample may be carry-over from other donors' samples. Sequencing used axillary lymph node tissue.

The CDR3 protein is CASSSFGEGAAEKLFF. As DNA, the CDR3 is TGTGCCAGCAGTTCCTTTGGGGAGGGGGCGGCGGAAAAACTGTTTTTT. The chain combines TRBV28 with TRBJ1-4, with 7 bases identical to TRBD1. The germline V gene encodes CDR1 MDHEN and CDR2 SYDVKM. The CDR3 has 16 residues. V lost 4 bases, J lost 8 bases, and 13 bases stayed unmatched.